Sequencing of this T cell receptor (beta chain) was carried out in a study of blood T cell repertoires in COVID-19. For the study at large: T cells, B-cell-depleted T cells, or PBMCs supplied cDNA or gDNA.

Germline loops: CDR1 MNHEY, CDR2 SMNVEV (reference sequence). V lost 5 bases, J lost 0 bases, and 4 bases stayed unmatched. The CDR3 has 15 amino acids. Method: immunoSEQ multiplex PCR; TCRdb's copy keeps in-frame clones and lacks some. There are some 250,000 clones in the sample; around 85% occur only once, and approximately 2% lies in the top ten. Participant-reported clinical history was the basis for cohort assignment. All recovered Cohort 3 donors got two negative PCRs, got clearance, or saw symptom resolution. The V gene is TRBV27, the J gene TRBJ1-5; 7 bases align to TRBD1. The origin of this receptor is a woman between 45 and 65 years old who had recovered from COVID-19. Specimen: PBMCs or T cells enriched from blood (not recorded which). DNA of the CDR3: TGTGCCAGCAGTCTCAACAGGGGTAGCAATCAGCCCCAGCATTTT. Protein sequence: CASSLNRGSNQPQHF.